Given below is one T cell receptor (beta chain) in context. What it binds is not known. The method was immunoSEQ multiplex PCR; TCRdb's version includes in-frame clones alone and lacks a portion of them. The table has 60,000 or so clones, just over 90% seen once. This specimen comes from a study of cytomegalovirus exposure and HLA in healthy donors. Whole-study findings and limits: The TCR clusters that emerged in the first cohort tended, a later analysis found, to co-occur in the 110 or so validation repertoires. Researchers reported that a few CMV-associated chains were confirmed in vitro as CMV antigen-specific. Cytomegalovirus-associated status was assigned to 164 TCR beta chains. Cytomegalovirus status was reportedly diagnosed by the classifier with high sensitivity and specificity.

Looked up from germline, CDR1 is MDHEN and CDR2 is SYDVKM. The junction had 3 bases not matched to a gene; V was cut back by 4 bases and J by 4 bases. The CDR3 runs to 14 residues. This sequence joins TRBV28 and TRBJ2-2; 7 nucleotides agree with TRBD1. Material for sequencing was PBMCs. The TCR was taken from a woman aged 18-30 years in good health and CMV-seronegative. The CDR3 here is CASSSGQLTGELFF. The CDR3 nucleotides read TGTGCCAGCAGTTCGGGACAGCTCACCGGGGAGCTGTTTTTT.